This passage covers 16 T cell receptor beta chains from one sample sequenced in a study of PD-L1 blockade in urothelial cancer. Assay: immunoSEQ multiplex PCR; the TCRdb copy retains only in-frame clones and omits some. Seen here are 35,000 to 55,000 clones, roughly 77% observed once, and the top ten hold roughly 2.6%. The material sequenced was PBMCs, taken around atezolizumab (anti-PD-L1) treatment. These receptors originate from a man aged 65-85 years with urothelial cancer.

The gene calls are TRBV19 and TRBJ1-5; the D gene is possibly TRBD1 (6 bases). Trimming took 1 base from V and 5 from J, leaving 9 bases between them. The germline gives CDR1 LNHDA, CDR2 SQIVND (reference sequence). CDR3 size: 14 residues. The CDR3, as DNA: TGTGCCAGTAGTATAGGGACAGTTGATCAGCCCCAGCATTTT. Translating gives CASSIGTVDQPQHF.

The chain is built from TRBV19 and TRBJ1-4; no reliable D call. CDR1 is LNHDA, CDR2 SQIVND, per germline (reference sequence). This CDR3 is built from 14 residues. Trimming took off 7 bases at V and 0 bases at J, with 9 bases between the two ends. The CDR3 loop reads CASTDTTTNEKLFF. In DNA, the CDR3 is TGTGCCAGTACTGACACGACAACTAATGAAAAACTGTTTTTT.

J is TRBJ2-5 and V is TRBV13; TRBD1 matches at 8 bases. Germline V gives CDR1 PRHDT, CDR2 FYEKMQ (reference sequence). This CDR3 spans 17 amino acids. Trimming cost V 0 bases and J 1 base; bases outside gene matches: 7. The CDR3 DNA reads TGTGCCAGCAGCTTAGGCTTGACAGGGGACATCCAAGAGACCCAGTACTTC. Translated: CASSLGLTGDIQETQYF.

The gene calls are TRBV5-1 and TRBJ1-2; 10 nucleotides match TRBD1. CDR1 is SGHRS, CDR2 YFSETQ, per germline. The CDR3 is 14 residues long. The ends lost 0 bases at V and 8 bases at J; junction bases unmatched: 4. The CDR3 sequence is CASSLADRGQGYTF. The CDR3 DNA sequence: TGCGCCAGCAGCTTGGCCGACAGGGGGCAAGGCTACACCTTC.

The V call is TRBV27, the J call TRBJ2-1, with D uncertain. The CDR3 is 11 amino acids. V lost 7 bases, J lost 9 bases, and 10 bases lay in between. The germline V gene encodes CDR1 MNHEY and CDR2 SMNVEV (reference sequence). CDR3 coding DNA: TGTGCCAGCAAGAGCGTCACTGAGCAGTTCTTC. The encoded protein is CASKSVTEQFF.

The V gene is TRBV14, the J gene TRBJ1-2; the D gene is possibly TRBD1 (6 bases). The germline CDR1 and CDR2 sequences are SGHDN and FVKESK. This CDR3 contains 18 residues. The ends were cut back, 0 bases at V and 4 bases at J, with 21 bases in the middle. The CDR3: CASSQDRGRQAALYGYTF. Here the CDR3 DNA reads TGTGCCAGCAGCCAAGATAGGGGCCGACAGGCCGCCCTCTATGGCTACACCTTC.

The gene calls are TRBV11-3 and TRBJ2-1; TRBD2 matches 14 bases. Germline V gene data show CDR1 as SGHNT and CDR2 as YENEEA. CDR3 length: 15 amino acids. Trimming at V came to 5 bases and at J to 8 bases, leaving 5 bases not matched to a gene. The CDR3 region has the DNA TGTGCCAGCAGCCCCGGGACTAGCGGGAGTGATGAGCAGTTCTTC. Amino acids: CASSPGTSGSDEQFF.

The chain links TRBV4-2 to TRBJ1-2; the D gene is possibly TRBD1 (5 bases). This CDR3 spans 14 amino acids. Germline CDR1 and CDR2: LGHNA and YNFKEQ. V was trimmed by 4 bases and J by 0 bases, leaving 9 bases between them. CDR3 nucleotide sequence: TGTGCCAGCAGCCCCGGCAGGGCTAACTATGGCTACACCTTC. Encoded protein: CASSPGRANYGYTF.

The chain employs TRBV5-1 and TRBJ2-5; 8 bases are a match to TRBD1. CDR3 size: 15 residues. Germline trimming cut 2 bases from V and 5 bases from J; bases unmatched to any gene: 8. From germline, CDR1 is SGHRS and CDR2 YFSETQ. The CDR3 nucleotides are TGCGCCAGCAGCTTCGGACCGGGACAGGCGGAGACCCAGTACTTC. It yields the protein CASSFGPGQAETQYF.

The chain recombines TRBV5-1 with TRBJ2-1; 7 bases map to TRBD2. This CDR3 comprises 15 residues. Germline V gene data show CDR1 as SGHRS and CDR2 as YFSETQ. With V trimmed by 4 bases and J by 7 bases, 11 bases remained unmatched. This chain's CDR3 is CASSQSSGSKNEQFF. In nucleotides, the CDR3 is TGCGCCAGCAGCCAATCTAGCGGCTCAAAAAATGAGCAGTTCTTC.

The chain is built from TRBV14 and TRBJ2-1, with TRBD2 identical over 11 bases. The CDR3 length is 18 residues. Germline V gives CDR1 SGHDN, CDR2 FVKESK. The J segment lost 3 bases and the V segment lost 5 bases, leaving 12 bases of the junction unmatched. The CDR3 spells CASSGSGRAPYGYNEQFF. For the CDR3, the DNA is TGTGCCAGCAGCGGTAGCGGGAGGGCCCCCTACGGCTACAATGAGCAGTTCTTC.

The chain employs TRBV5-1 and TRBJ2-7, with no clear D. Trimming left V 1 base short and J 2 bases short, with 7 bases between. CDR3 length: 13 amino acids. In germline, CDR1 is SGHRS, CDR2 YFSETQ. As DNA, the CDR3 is TGCGCCAGCAGCTTGTCCCTACCCTACGAGCAGTACTTC. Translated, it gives CASSLSLPYEQYF. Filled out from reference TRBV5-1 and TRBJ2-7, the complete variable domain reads KAGVTQTPRYLIKTRGQQVTLSCSPISGHRSVSWYQQTPGQGLQFLFEYFSETQRNKGNFPGRFSGRQFSNSRSEMNVSTLELGDSALYLCASSLSLPYEQYFGPGTRLTVT.

The CDR3 nucleotides read TGTGCCAGCAGTCCAGGACAACTAAATCAGCCCCAGCATTTT. This translates into CASSPGQLNQPQHF. V and J are TRBV28 and TRBJ1-5, with a possible D match to TRBD1 (5 bases). Per germline, CDR1 MDHEN and CDR2 SYDVKM. V shed 5 bases and J shed 4 bases, with 12 bases lying between them. The length of the CDR3 is 14 residues.

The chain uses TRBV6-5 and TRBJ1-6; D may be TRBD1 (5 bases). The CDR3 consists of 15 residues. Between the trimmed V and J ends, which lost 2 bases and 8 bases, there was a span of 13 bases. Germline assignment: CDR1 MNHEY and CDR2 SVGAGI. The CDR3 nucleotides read TGTGCCAGCAGTTACGATTCAGGGATGGATTCACCCCTCCACTTT. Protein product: CASSYDSGMDSPLHF.

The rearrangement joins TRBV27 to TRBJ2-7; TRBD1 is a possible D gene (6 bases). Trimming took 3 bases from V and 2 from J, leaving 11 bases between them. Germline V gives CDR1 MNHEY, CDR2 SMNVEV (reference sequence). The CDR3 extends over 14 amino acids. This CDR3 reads CASSFGGPTYEQYF. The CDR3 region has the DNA TGTGCCAGCAGTTTTGGGGGCCCTACCTACGAGCAGTACTTC.

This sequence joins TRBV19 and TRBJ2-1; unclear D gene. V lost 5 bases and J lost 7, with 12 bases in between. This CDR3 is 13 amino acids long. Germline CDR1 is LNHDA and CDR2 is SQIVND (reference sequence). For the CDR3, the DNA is TGTGCCAGTAGTCCCGTTAGCTGGAATGAGCAGTTCTTC. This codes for CASSPVSWNEQFF.